This TCR beta chain was identified during a study of cytomegalovirus exposure and HLA in healthy donors. Study in general: The 110 million or so unique TCR beta sequences, from roughly 170 million T cells, were found by an earlier analysis. Within the Caucasian-associated ancestry cluster were around 81% of the roughly 400 genotyped donors. Study findings and constraints: Beyond CMV serostatus, there was no information to go on about immune exposure. Donors were assumed by presence/absence analyses to have roughly uniform sequencing depth.

This CDR3 contains 17 residues. The germline V gene has CDR1 SEHNR and CDR2 FQNEAQ (reference sequence). The trim removed 0 bases at V and 8 bases at J, leaving 11 bases unmatched. This clone came up once. Its antigen remains unidentified. The PCR used 60 Vbeta and 13 Jbeta primers. The data were produced by immunoSEQ multiplex PCR, yet TCRdb's version contains in-frame clones alone and is incomplete. This sample has fewer than 200,000 clones, with roughly 80% found just once. This receptor was taken from a male donor in good health and CMV-seronegative. The sample was PBMCs. V is TRBV7-9 and J is TRBJ2-1; 9 bases map to TRBD2. In DNA form, the CDR3 reads TGTGCCAGCAGCTTAGCTCGGTCGGGGACTAGCAGCGATGAGCAGTTCTTC. This gives the protein CASSLARSGTSSDEQFF. Together with reference TRBV7-9 and TRBJ2-1, the CDR3 gives the full variable domain: DTGVSQNPRHKITKRGQNVTFRCDPISEHNRLYWYRQTLGQGPEFLTYFQNEAQLEKSRLLSDRFSAERPKGSFSTLEIQRTEQGDSAMYLCASSLARSGTSSDEQFFGPGTRLTVL.